Below, one T cell receptor (beta chain) is given with its context. This entry belongs to a study of blood T cell repertoires in COVID-19. Original handling: The assay estimated nucleated cells by amplifying reference gene primers. This table comes from immunoSEQ multiplex PCR, and its TCRdb copy is limited to in-frame clones, with some not included. V and J calls and clone size are those listed in that table; D and trimming were worked out from the DNA. The table has about 250,000 clones, approximately 79% seen once. V was clipped by 1 base and J by 8 bases, with 11 bases between them. This CDR3 is 14 amino acids long. Per germline, CDR1 MNHEY and CDR2 SMNVEV (reference sequence).

This chain joins TRBV27 and TRBJ1-4, with D possibly being TRBD1 (5 bases). This TCR came from a woman at least 80 years old with active or convalescent COVID-19. What was sequenced was peripheral blood. CDR3: CASSLFGPGEKLFF. DNA of the CDR3: TGTGCCAGCAGTTTATTCGGCCCAGGGGAAAAACTGTTTTTT.